One sample yielded the 8 T cell receptor beta chains listed below, sequenced in a study of T-cell reconstitution after alpha-beta-depleted transplantation in children. Researchers prepared the TCRbeta library using unique molecular identifiers, the study reports. Each CDR3 protein gets one entry after TCRdb re-called the PCR reads with MiXCR. The sample has around 300,000 distinct CDR3 sequences, around a tenth seen once. The sample in question was peripheral blood, obtained 180 days after TCRalphabeta/CD19-depleted stem cell transplant. The receptor source for this set is a male patient between 2 and 9 years old who had a stem cell transplant for chronic granulomatous disease, so the T cells may come from the graft donor.

This clonotype was counted many times. The chain combines TRBV20-1 with TRBJ2-3, with a weak D call TRBD2 (5 bases). Germline assignment: CDR1 DFQATT and CDR2 SNEGSKA (reference sequence). V lost 6 bases and J lost 0, with 13 bases in between. The CDR3 runs 14 residues. The CDR3 here is CSAKDLGSTDTQYF. CDR3 in DNA: TGCAGTGCGAAGGACTTGGGGAGCACAGATACGCAGTATTTT.

This clonotype was detected ten times or more. This chain uses TRBV29-1 with TRBJ2-7, with TRBD2 identical over 10 bases. J gave up 6 bases and V 3 bases, and 8 bases lay outside the gene matches. The CDR3 is 14 residues long. Germline V gene sequence: CDR1 SQVTM, CDR2 ANQGSEA. For the CDR3, the DNA is TGCAGCGTTGAGTTGGCTAGCGGGAGCCGCGAGCAGTACTTC. It yields the protein CSVELASGSREQYF.

The sample holds many counts of this clonotype. This chain links TRBV9 with TRBJ2-3, with 10 nucleotides matching TRBD1. The ends lost 4 bases at V and 4 bases at J; junction bases unmatched: 12. CDR3 length equals 17 residues. Germline lookup yields CDR1 SGDLS and CDR2 YYNGEE. DNA of the CDR3: TGTGCCAGCAGCATTGAAACCGGGACAGGGGTTTCAGATACGCAGTATTTT. Translated: CASSIETGTGVSDTQYF.

This clonotype was found many times. The chain carries TRBV27 and TRBJ2-2; 10 nucleotides agree with TRBD2. Per the germline V gene, CDR1 is MNHEY and CDR2 is SMNVEV (reference sequence). The V and J ends lost 1 base and 5 bases, in that order; junction bases with no gene match: 4. The CDR3 loop spans 16 amino acids. For the CDR3, the DNA is TGTGCCAGCAGTTTATTAGCGGGAGGAAGGACCGGGGAGCTGTTTTTT. Protein sequence: CASSLLAGGRTGELFF.

This clonotype occurred many times. Since a much larger clone is just one base distant, this may be a read error. This chain joins TRBV7-2 and TRBJ2-5; D ambiguous. Trimming took off 7 bases at V and 4 bases at J, with 10 bases between the two ends. CDR3 length equals 12 residues. The germline gives CDR1 SGHTA, CDR2 FQGNSA. CDR3 in amino acids: CASNPFAETQYF. The CDR3 DNA is TGTGCCAGCAACCCATTCGCAGAGACCCAGTACTTC.

This clonotype was picked up many times. This sequence joins TRBV7-6 and TRBJ2-2, with D possibly being TRBD1 (5 bases). The germline CDR1 and CDR2 sequences are SGHVS and FNYEAQ. CDR3 size: 15 residues. V dropped 3 bases and J dropped 2 bases, with 10 bases sitting between them. In DNA, the CDR3 is TGTGCCAGCAGCTTGGGGCAGGGTAACACCGGGGAGCTGTTTTTT. Residues: CASSLGQGNTGELFF.

A remark on this clonotype: Just one base apart from a much larger clone, this may be a read error. The V and J genes are TRBV3-1 and TRBJ2-5, with 8 nucleotides matching TRBD2. Germline V gene lookup returns CDR1 LGHDT and CDR2 YNNKEL (reference sequence). V lost 0 bases and J lost 5; bases outside the gene matches: 8. This CDR3 is built from 16 residues. CDR3 amino acids: CASSQEPRGGRETQYF. The CDR3 nucleotides are TGTGCCAGCAGCCAAGAACCCCGGGGGGGCAGGGAGACCCAGTACTTC.

This clonotype has a count of ten or more. The chain couples TRBV15 to TRBJ2-1, with D perhaps matching TRBD1 (6 bases). The CDR3 sequence is 16 residues long. With 0 bases removed from V and 0 bases from J, the gap between germline ends came to 9 bases. Germline assignment: CDR1 LNHNV and CDR2 YYDKDF (reference sequence). The CDR3 sequence: CATSRDGRGSYNEQFF. The CDR3 DNA follows: TGTGCCACCAGCAGAGACGGCAGGGGCTCCTACAATGAGCAGTTCTTC.